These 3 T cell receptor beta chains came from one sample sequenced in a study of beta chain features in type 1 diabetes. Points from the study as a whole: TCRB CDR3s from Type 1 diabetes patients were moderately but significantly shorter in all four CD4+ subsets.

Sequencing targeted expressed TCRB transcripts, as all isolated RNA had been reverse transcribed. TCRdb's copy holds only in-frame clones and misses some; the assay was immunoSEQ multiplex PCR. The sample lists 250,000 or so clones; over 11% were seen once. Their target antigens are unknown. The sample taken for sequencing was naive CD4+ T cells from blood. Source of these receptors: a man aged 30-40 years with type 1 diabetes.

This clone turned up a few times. CDR3 residues: CASSDTGSGNTIYF. The CDR3 coding sequence is TGTGCCAGCAGTGATACAGGTTCTGGAAACACCATATATTTT. This chain uses TRBV25-1 with TRBJ1-3; D possibly corresponds to TRBD1 (5 bases). There are 14 residues in the CDR3. From germline, CDR1 is MGHDK and CDR2 SYGVNS. Trimming took off 3 bases at V and 1 base at J, with 7 bases between the two ends.

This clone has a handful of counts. The CDR3 here is CASSPGEPPYEQYF. The CDR3, as DNA: TGCGCCAGCAGCCCGGGGGAACCACCCTACGAGCAGTACTTC. The chain employs TRBV4-1 and TRBJ2-7, with a weak D call TRBD2 (6 bases). This CDR3 comprises 14 residues. The germline V and J ends were trimmed by 4 bases and 2 bases, with 12 bases remaining between them. Germline assignment: CDR1 MGHRA and CDR2 YSYEKL.

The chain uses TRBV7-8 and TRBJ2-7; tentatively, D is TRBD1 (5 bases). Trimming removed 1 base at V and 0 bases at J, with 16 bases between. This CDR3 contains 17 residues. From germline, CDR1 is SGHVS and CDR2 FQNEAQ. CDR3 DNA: TGTGCCAGCAGCTTAGGTTCAGGGCCGTCCAGCTCCTACGAGCAGTACTTC. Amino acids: CASSLGSGPSSSYEQYF.